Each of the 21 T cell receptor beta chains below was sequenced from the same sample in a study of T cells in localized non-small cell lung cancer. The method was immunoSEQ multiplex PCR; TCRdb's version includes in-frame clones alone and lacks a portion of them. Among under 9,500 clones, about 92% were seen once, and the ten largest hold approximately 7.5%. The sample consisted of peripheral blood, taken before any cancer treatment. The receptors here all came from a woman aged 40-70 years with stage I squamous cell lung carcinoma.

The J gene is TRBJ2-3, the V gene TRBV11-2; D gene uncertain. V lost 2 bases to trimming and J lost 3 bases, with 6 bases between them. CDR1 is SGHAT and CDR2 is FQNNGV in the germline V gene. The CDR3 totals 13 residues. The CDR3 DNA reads TGTGCCAGCAGCTTATGGGGAACAGATACGCAGTATTTT. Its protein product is CASSLWGTDTQYF.

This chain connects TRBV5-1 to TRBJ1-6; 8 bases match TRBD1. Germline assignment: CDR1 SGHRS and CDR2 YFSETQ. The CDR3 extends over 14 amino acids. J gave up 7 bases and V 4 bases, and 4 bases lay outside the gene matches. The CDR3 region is CASSEDRENSPLHF. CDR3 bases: TGCGCCAGCAGCGAGGACAGGGAGAATTCACCCCTCCACTTT.

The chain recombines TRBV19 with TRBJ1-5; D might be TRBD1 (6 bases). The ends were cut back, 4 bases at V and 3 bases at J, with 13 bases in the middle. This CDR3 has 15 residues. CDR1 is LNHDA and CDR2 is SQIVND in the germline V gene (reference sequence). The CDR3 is CASSTMTGSNQPQHF. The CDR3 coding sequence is TGTGCCAGTAGTACCATGACAGGATCCAATCAGCCCCAGCATTTT. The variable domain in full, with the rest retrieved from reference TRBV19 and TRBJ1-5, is DGGITQSPKYLFRKEGQNVTLSCEQNLNHDAMYWYRQDPGQGLRLIYYSQIVNDFQKGDIAEGYSVSREKKESFPLTVTSAQKNPTAFYLCASSTMTGSNQPQHFGDGTRLSIL.

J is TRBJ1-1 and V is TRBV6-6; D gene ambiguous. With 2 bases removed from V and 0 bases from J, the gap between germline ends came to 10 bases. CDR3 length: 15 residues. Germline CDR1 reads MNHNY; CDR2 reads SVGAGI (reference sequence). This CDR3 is CASSYHDSLNTEAFF. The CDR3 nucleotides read TGTGCCAGCAGTTACCACGACTCTCTGAACACTGAAGCTTTCTTT.

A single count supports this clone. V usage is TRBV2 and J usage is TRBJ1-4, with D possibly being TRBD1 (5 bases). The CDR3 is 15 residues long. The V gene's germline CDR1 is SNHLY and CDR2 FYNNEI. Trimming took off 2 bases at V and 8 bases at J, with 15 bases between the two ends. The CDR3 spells CASSESAGTREKLFF. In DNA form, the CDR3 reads TGTGCCAGCAGTGAATCTGCCGGGACGAGGGAAAAACTGTTTTTT.

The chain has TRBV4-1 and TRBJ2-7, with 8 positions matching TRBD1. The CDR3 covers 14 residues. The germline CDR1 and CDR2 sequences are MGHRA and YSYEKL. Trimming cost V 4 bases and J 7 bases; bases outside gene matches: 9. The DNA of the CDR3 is TGCGCCAGCAGCCTCGGACAGGGAACCATTGAGCAGTACTTC. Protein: CASSLGQGTIEQYF.

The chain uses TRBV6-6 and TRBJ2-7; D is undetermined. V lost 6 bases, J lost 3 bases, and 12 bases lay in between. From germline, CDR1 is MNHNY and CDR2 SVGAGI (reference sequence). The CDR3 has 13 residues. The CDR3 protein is CASRPRAVYEQYF. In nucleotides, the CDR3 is TGTGCCAGCAGGCCCCGGGCCGTCTACGAGCAGTACTTC.

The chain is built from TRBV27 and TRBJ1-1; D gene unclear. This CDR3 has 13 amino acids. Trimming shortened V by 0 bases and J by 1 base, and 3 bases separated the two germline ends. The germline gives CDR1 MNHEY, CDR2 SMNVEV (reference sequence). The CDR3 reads CASSLSANTEAFF. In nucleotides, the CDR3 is TGTGCCAGCAGTTTATCAGCGAACACTGAAGCTTTCTTT.

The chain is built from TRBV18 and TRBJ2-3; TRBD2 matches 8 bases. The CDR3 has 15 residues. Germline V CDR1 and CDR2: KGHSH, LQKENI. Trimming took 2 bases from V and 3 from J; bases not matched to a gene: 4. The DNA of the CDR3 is TGTGCCAGCTCACCAACTCTAGCGGGTACAGATACGCAGTATTTT. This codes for CASSPTLAGTDTQYF.

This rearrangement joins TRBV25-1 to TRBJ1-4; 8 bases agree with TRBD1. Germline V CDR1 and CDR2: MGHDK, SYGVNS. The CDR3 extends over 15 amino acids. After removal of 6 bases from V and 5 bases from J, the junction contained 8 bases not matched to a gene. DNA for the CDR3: TGTGCCAGCAGCGAGTACAGGGGGGGCAATGAAAAACTGTTTTTT. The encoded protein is CASSEYRGGNEKLFF. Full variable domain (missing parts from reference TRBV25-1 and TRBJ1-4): EADIYQTPRYLVIGTGKKITLECSQTMGHDKMYWYQQDPGMELHLIHYSYGVNSTEKGDLSSESTVSRIRTEHFPLTLESARPSHTSQYLCASSEYRGGNEKLFFGSGTQLSVL.

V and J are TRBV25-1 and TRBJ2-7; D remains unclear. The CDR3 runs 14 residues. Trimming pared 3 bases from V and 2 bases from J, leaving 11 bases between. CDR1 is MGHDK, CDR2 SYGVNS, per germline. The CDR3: CASSDRRYAYEQYF. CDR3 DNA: TGTGCCAGCAGTGACCGCCGATATGCCTACGAGCAGTACTTC.

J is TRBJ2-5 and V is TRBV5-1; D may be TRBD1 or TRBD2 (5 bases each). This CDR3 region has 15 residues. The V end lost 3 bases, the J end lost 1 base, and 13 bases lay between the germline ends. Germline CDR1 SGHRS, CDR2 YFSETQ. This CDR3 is CASSSRNGAQETQYF. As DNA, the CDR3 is TGCGCCAGCAGCTCGCGAAACGGGGCCCAAGAGACCCAGTACTTC.

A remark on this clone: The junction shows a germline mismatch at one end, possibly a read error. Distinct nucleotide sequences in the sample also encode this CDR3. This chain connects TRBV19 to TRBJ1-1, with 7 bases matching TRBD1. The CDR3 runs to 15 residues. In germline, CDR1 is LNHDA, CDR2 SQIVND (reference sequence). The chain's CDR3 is CATTAGTGAWTEAFF. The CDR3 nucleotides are TGTGCCACAACTGCGGGCACAGGGGCATGGACTGAGGCTTTCTTT.

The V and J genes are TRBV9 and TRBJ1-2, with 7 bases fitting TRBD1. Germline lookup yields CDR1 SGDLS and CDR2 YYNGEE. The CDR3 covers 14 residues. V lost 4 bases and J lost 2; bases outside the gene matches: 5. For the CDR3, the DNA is TGTGCCAGCAGCACTGGGACAGTCAACTATGGCTACACCTTC. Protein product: CASSTGTVNYGYTF.

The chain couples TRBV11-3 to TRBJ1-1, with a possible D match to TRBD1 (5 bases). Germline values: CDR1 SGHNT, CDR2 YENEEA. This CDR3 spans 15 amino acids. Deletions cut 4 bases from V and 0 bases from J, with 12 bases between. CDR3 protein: CASSSPPTVNTEAFF. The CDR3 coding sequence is TGTGCCAGCAGCTCCCCCCCGACAGTGAACACTGAAGCTTTCTTT.

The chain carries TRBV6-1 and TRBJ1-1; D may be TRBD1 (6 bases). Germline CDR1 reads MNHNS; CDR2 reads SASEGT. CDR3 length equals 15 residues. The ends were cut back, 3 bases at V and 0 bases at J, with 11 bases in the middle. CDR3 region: CASSDYRVMNTEAFF. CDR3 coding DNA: TGTGCCAGCAGTGACTACAGGGTGATGAACACTGAAGCTTTCTTT.

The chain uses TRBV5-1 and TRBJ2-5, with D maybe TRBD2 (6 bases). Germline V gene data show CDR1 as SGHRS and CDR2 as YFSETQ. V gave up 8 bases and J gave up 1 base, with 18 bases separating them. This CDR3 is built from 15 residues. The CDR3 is CASNLYRGLQETQYF. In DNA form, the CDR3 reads TGCGCCAGTAACCTGTACCGGGGACTCCAAGAGACCCAGTACTTC.

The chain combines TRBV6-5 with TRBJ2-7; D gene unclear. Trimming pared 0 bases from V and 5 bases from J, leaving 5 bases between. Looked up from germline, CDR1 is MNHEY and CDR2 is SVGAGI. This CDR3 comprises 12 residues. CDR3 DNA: TGTGCCAGCAGTTACTCTGGGGACGAGCAGTACTTC. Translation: CASSYSGDEQYF.

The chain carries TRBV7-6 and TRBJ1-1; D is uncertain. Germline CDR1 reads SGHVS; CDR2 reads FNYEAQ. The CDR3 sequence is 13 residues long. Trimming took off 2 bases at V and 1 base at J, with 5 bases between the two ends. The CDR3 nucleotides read TGTGCCAGCAGCTTATCTCAGAACACTGAAGCTTTCTTT. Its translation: CASSLSQNTEAFF.

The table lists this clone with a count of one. CDR3 sequence: CASSLRFRGDPGANVLTF. The DNA of the CDR3 is TGTGCCAGCAGCTTAAGATTTAGGGGAGACCCTGGGGCCAACGTCCTGACTTTC. The chain carries TRBV7-2 and TRBJ2-6, with D perhaps given as TRBD1 or TRBD2 (5 bases each). Germline V CDR1 and CDR2: SGHTA, FQGNSA. V gave up 2 bases and J gave up 2 bases, with 16 bases separating them. This CDR3 contains 18 residues.

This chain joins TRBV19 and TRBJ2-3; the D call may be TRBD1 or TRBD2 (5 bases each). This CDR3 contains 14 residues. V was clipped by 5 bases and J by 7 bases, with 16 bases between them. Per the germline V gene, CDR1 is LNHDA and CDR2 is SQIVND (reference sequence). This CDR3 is CASSPEDNTHTQYF. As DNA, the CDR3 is TGTGCCAGTAGTCCGGAGGACAACACCCATACGCAGTATTTT.